These 27 T cell receptor beta chains were sequenced from one sample in a study of radiation and T cells in renal cell carcinoma. Using immunoSEQ multiplex PCR, the repertoire was profiled, and TCRdb retains in-frame clones only, with some absent. The sample lists just under 80,000 clones, approximately 86% occurring once. As to time point: blood 2 weeks post-SBRT. Treatment given: 15 Gy SBRT to primary tumor, nephrectomy 4 weeks later. This sample comprised blood, obtained from a patient whose treatment included radiotherapy and nephrectomy. These receptors were obtained from a woman in her fifties or sixties with renal cell carcinoma.

This clone was found once. This chain links TRBV5-1 with TRBJ2-5; maybe TRBD2 (6 bases). The ends were cut back, 6 bases at V and 4 bases at J, with 19 bases in the middle. The CDR3 contains 15 residues. Per germline, CDR1 SGHRS and CDR2 YFSETQ. CDR3 in amino acids: CASTMTSQGGETQYF. The CDR3 DNA reads as TGCGCCAGCACCATGACTAGTCAGGGAGGAGAGACCCAGTACTTC.

V and J are TRBV27 and TRBJ2-5; 14 nucleotides line up with TRBD2. CDR1 MNHEY and CDR2 SMNVEV come from the germline V gene (reference sequence). Losses at the gene ends were 4 bases for V and 5 bases for J; bases not matched to a gene: 6. CDR3 size: 16 residues. The CDR3 here is CASSSTSGRAWETQYF. The DNA of the CDR3 is TGTGCCAGCAGTTCGACTAGCGGGAGGGCCTGGGAGACCCAGTACTTC.

The rearrangement joins TRBV7-2 to TRBJ2-7, with D possibly TRBD2 on 7 matching bases. V lost 7 bases and J lost 4, with 14 bases in between. The CDR3 runs to 13 residues. Germline V lookup: CDR1 SGHTA, CDR2 FQGNSA. The CDR3 nucleotides are TGTGCCAGCAATCGTGGGGGGGCTTACGAGCAGTACTTC. Its translation: CASNRGGAYEQYF. The variable domain in full, with the rest retrieved from reference TRBV7-2 and TRBJ2-7, is GAGVSQSPSNKVTEKGKDVELRCDPISGHTALYWYRQSLGQGLEFLIYFQGNSAPDKSGLPSDRFSAERTGGSVSTLTIQRTQQEDSAVYLCASNRGGAYEQYFGPGTRLTVT.

The chain carries TRBV15 and TRBJ2-2, with TRBD1 identical over 11 bases. From germline, CDR1 is LNHNV and CDR2 YYDKDF (reference sequence). The V and J ends lost 9 bases and 3 bases, in that order; junction bases with no gene match: 3. This CDR3 contains 14 residues. This chain's CDR3 is CATGTGGDTGELFF. In DNA form, the CDR3 reads TGTGCCACAGGGACAGGGGGGGACACCGGGGAGCTGTTTTTT.

The rearrangement uses TRBV7-8 and TRBJ2-1, with 10 bases identical to TRBD2. This CDR3 spans 17 amino acids. Germline V lookup: CDR1 SGHVS, CDR2 FQNEAQ. Unmatched junction bases numbered 10, after V lost 1 base and J lost 7 bases. CDR3: CASSLEGLAFGGNEQFF. DNA for the CDR3: TGTGCCAGCAGCTTAGAGGGACTAGCGTTCGGGGGGAATGAGCAGTTCTTC.

The V and J genes are TRBV9 and TRBJ1-3, with D unclear. The germline V and J ends were trimmed by 0 bases and 2 bases, with 9 bases remaining between them. This CDR3 contains 15 residues. Germline loops: CDR1 SGDLS, CDR2 YYNGEE. As DNA, the CDR3 is TGTGCCAGCAGCGTAGCTCCGGGGACTGGAAACACCATATATTTT. Translating gives CASSVAPGTGNTIYF.

V and J are TRBV7-8 and TRBJ1-2; 9 bases are shared with TRBD1. CDR3 size: 13 residues. The germline V gene has CDR1 SGHVS and CDR2 FQNEAQ. V trimming: 3 bases; J trimming: 4 bases; junction bases outside the gene matches: 0. Here the CDR3 DNA reads TGTGCCAGCAGCTTGACAGGGGGCTATGGCTACACCTTC. Translating it yields CASSLTGGYGYTF.

The chain carries TRBV6-5 and TRBJ2-7; D gene unclear. Between the trimmed V and J ends, which lost 5 bases and 4 bases, there was a span of 12 bases. Germline values: CDR1 MNHEY, CDR2 SVGAGI. This CDR3 has 13 residues. In DNA, the CDR3 is TGTGCCAGCAGTGATCCCCCCCGGTACGAGCAGTACTTC. It encodes CASSDPPRYEQYF.

The rearrangement joins TRBV7-2 to TRBJ2-5; TRBD1 matches 10 bases. Germline-derived CDR1 and CDR2 are SGHTA and FQGNSA. The CDR3 has 19 amino acids. J gave up 4 bases and V 3 bases, and 17 bases lay outside the gene matches. This chain's CDR3 is CASSLGLRALTGGGETQYF. CDR3 bases: TGTGCCAGCAGCTTGGGCCTGCGGGCCCTGACAGGGGGCGGAGAGACCCAGTACTTC.

This chain connects TRBV7-3 to TRBJ2-7; 8 bases align to TRBD1. This CDR3 is built from 14 residues. V lost 2 bases, J lost 2 bases, and 2 bases stayed unmatched. Germline V gene data show CDR1 as SGHTA and CDR2 as FQGTGA. The CDR3 DNA reads as TGTGCCAGCAGCTTATACAGGGGGGCCTACGAGCAGTACTTC. It codes for CASSLYRGAYEQYF.

The chain carries TRBV18 and TRBJ2-2; TRBD1 aligns across 8 bases. Germline assignment: CDR1 KGHSH and CDR2 LQKENI. The CDR3 spans 16 residues. V shed 4 bases and J 6 bases; nucleotides not matched to a gene: 10. CDR3 DNA: TGTGCCAGCTCACAACGGACAGGGTGGAATTCCGGGGAGCTGTTTTTT. Its protein product is CASSQRTGWNSGELFF.

The chain is built from TRBV19 and TRBJ2-1, with a weak D call TRBD1 (6 bases). CDR1 LNHDA and CDR2 SQIVND come from the germline V gene (reference sequence). The length of the CDR3 is 14 residues. Trimming shortened V by 1 base and J by 15 bases, and 19 bases separated the two germline ends. CDR3 sequence: CASSIVPGQGLRFF. In nucleotides, the CDR3 is TGTGCCAGTAGTATAGTCCCGGGACAAGGGTTGCGGTTCTTC.

This clone was seen once. CDR3 in amino acids: CASSPGTGPNNEQFF. The CDR3 DNA reads as TGTGCCAGCAGCCCAGGGACAGGGCCCAACAATGAGCAGTTCTTC. The chain recombines TRBV7-2 with TRBJ2-1; TRBD1 aligns across 9 bases. Germline V gene sequence: CDR1 SGHTA, CDR2 FQGNSA. After removal of 5 bases from V and 5 bases from J, the junction contained 7 bases not matched to a gene. The CDR3 runs 15 residues.

The gene calls are TRBV15 and TRBJ1-4, with 10 bases lining up with TRBD1. This CDR3 is built from 16 residues. V lost 3 bases to trimming and J lost 5 bases; unmatched junction nucleotides: 6. Germline V gene data show CDR1 as LNHNV and CDR2 as YYDKDF (reference sequence). The CDR3 loop is CATSSDRGRANEKLFF. The CDR3 nucleotides read TGTGCCACCAGCAGCGACAGGGGGCGGGCGAATGAAAAACTGTTTTTT.

The V and J genes are TRBV11-2 and TRBJ2-5; D gene uncertain. The V gene's germline CDR1 is SGHAT and CDR2 FQNNGV. This CDR3 comprises 15 residues. V lost 5 bases and J lost 1, with 14 bases in between. CDR3 nucleotide sequence: TGTGCCAGCAGCCGAAACCAGATATTCCAAGAGACCCAGTACTTC. Its protein is CASSRNQIFQETQYF. Full variable domain (rest looked up from reference TRBV11-2 and TRBJ2-5): EAGVAQSPRYKIIEKRQSVAFWCNPISGHATLYWYQQILGQGPKLLIQFQNNGVVDDSQLPKDRFSAERLKGVDSTLKIQPAKLEDSAVYLCASSRNQIFQETQYFGPGTRLLVL.

This chain uses TRBV9 with TRBJ1-6; D not certain. The CDR3 spans 12 residues. Germline lookup yields CDR1 SGDLS and CDR2 YYNGEE. Trimming shortened V by 4 bases and J by 7 bases, and 6 bases separated the two germline ends. Here the CDR3 DNA reads TGTGCCAGCAGCAGAGGGAATTCACCCCTCCACTTT. Translation gives CASSRGNSPLHF.

The chain links TRBV7-2 to TRBJ2-4, with TRBD2 as a possible D gene (5 bases). V lost 2 bases, J lost 5 bases, and 13 bases lay in between. CDR1 is SGHTA, CDR2 FQGNSA, per germline. The CDR3 has 15 residues. CDR3 sequence: CASSLRREIENIQYF. For the CDR3, the DNA is TGTGCCAGCAGCTTACGTAGGGAGATTGAAAACATTCAGTACTTC.

V gene TRBV28 combines with J gene TRBJ2-7, with a weak D call TRBD1 (6 bases). The V end was cut by 4 bases, the J end by 3 bases, with 16 bases between. The length of the CDR3 is 15 residues. Per germline, CDR1 MDHEN and CDR2 SYDVKM. This CDR3 is CASSSQGDTNYEQYF. CDR3 in DNA: TGTGCCAGCAGTTCTCAAGGGGACACGAACTACGAGCAGTACTTC.

The chain combines TRBV15 with TRBJ1-2; unclear D gene. CDR1 and CDR2 from the germline V gene are LNHNV and YYDKDF (reference sequence). V was cut by 0 bases and J by 4 bases, with 12 bases left in between. The CDR3 contains 15 residues. CDR3 nucleotides: TGTGCCACCAGCAGAGATAGGGTCCGGGGCTATGGCTACACCTTC. This codes for CATSRDRVRGYGYTF.

The genes are TRBV15 and TRBJ1-2; no reliable D call. Germline CDR1 is LNHNV and CDR2 is YYDKDF (reference sequence). The CDR3 contains 14 residues. V was shortened by 5 bases and J by 6 bases, with 16 bases between the two germline ends. The CDR3 nucleotides read TGTGCCACCAGCGGCCTAAGGGTTAATAATGGCTACACCTTC. Translated: CATSGLRVNNGYTF.

The rearrangement joins TRBV29-1 to TRBJ2-7; 7 nucleotides match TRBD1. The CDR3 consists of 12 residues. The ends lost 8 bases at V and 3 bases at J; junction bases unmatched: 7. Germline V gene sequence: CDR1 SQVTM, CDR2 ANQGSEA. The CDR3, as DNA: TGCAGCACTCGCTGGGACAGCTACGAGCAGTACTTC. Amino acids: CSTRWDSYEQYF.

The rearrangement links TRBV10-3 to TRBJ1-2; no firm D call. The germline V gene encodes CDR1 ENHRY and CDR2 SYGVKD. This CDR3 has 14 residues. V was pared by 5 bases and J by 1 base, with 11 bases between. This CDR3 is CAISRSVFNYGYTF. Written as DNA, the CDR3 is TGTGCCATCAGTCGATCCGTGTTTAACTATGGCTACACCTTC.

Here the CDR3 reads CASSLQPTDTQYF. The DNA for the CDR3 is TGTGCCAGCAGTTTGCAGCCCACAGATACGCAGTATTTT. V is TRBV27 and J is TRBJ2-3; D gene uncertain. Trimming took 3 bases from V and 2 from J, leaving 6 bases between them. The CDR3 covers 13 residues. CDR1 and CDR2 (germline): MNHEY, SMNVEV (reference sequence).

This clone has a single count. Other nucleotide sequences from this sample produce the same CDR3. The chain joins TRBV28 to TRBJ1-5, with TRBD1 matching 8 bases. The germline gives CDR1 MDHEN, CDR2 SYDVKM. The CDR3 runs 15 residues. After removal of 5 bases from V and 0 bases from J, the junction contained 3 bases not matched to a gene. CDR3 region: CASSRTGSSNQPQHF. Here the CDR3 DNA reads TGTGCCAGCAGTAGGACAGGGAGTAGCAATCAGCCCCAGCATTTT.

This chain links TRBV7-2 with TRBJ2-2; D may be TRBD2 (6 bases). Germline V lookup: CDR1 SGHTA, CDR2 FQGNSA. Trimming shortened V by 4 bases and J by 1 base, and 10 bases separated the two germline ends. This CDR3 has 15 residues. The CDR3 sequence is CASSSLALNTGELFF. The DNA of the CDR3 is TGTGCCAGCAGCTCGCTAGCGCTGAACACCGGGGAGCTGTTTTTT.

The chain joins TRBV18 to TRBJ1-1, with D unresolved. Germline V lookup: CDR1 KGHSH, CDR2 LQKENI. The CDR3 is 15 amino acids. Trimming took 1 base from V and 5 from J, leaving 14 bases between them. This chain's CDR3 is CASSPRITPGTEAFF. CDR3 nucleotides: TGTGCCAGCTCACCACGGATCACCCCGGGGACTGAAGCTTTCTTT.

The chain couples TRBV29-1 to TRBJ2-5; possibly TRBD2 for D (6 bases). This CDR3 region has 10 residues. The germline V gene encodes CDR1 SQVTM and CDR2 ANQGSEA. V was trimmed by 3 bases and J by 7 bases, leaving 6 bases between them. Here the CDR3 reads CSVEGGTQYF. The CDR3 DNA is TGCAGCGTTGAGGGGGGGACCCAGTACTTC. Using reference TRBV29-1 and TRBJ2-5 for the parts outside the CDR3, the full variable domain is SAVISQKPSRDICQRGTSLTIQCQVDSQVTMMFWYRQQPGQSLTLIATANQGSEATYESGFVIDKFPISRPNLTFSTLTVSNMSPEDSSIYLCSVEGGTQYFGPGTRLLVL.